This T cell receptor beta chain is from a study of Graves' ophthalmopathy and Graves' hyperthyroidism. TCR beta CDR3 amplification used RNA transcripts. In the first round, RT-PCR was carried out with HTBI primers, and a multiplex PCR formed the second round. TCRdb independently ran MiXCR on the multiplex PCR reads; one entry per CDR3 protein. The table lists a few hundred thousand distinct CDR3 sequences, approximately 17% of them singletons. Study results and caveats: The blood repertoire also included most expanded thyroid clonotypes above 0.001 frequency. Its predictions of ophthalmopathy progression gave the model 60% to 71% sensitivity and 72% to 80% specificity.

CDR1 and CDR2 from the germline V gene are MNHEY and SVGEGT. This CDR3 has 14 amino acids. Trimming removed 2 bases at V and 2 bases at J, with 4 bases between. This clonotype was picked up many times. The antigen is undetermined. The V gene is TRBV6-2 or TRBV6-3, the J gene TRBJ2-6, with D hard to call. Sequencing was performed on peripheral blood. The TCR originated in an adult woman with stable Graves' hyperthyroidism. The CDR3 bases are TGTGCCAGCAGTTACGGGACTGGGGCCAACGTCCTGACTTTC. Translating it yields CASSYGTGANVLTF.